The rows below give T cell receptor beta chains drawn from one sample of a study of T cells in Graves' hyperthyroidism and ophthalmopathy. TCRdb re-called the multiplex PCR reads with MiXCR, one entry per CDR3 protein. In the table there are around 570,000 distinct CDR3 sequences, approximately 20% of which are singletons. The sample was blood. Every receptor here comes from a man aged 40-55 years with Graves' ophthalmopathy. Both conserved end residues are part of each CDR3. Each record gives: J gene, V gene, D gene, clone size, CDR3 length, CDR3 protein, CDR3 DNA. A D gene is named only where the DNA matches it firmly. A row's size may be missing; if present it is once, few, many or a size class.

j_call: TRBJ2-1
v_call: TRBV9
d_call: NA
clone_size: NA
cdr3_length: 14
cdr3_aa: CASSVGRVYNEQFF
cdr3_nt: TGTGCCAGCAGCGTAGGGAGAGTTTACAATGAGCAGTTCTTC

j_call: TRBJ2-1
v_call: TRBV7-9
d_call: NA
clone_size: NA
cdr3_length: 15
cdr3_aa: CASSLGVSFYNEQFF
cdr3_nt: TGTGCCAGCAGCTTGGGGGTTTCCTTTTACAATGAGCAGTTCTTC

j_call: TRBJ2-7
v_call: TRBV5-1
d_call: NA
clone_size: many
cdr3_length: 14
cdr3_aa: CASSLAAATYEQYF
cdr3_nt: TGCGCCAGCAGCTTGGCGGCGGCTACCTACGAGCAGTACTTC

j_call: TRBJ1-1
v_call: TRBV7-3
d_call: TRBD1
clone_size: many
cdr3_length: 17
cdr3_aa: CASSLGRGPPLNTEAFF
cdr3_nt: TGTGCCAGCAGCTTAGGCAGGGGGCCACCTTTGAACACTGAAGCTTTCTTT

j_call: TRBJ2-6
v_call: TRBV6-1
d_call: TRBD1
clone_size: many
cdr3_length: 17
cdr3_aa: CASSVRQGASGANVLTF
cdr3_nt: TGTGCCAGCAGTGTAAGACAGGGGGCGAGTGGGGCCAACGTCCTGACTTTC

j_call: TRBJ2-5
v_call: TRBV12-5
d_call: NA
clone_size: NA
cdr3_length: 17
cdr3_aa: CASGLGWGGANQETQYF
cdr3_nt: TGTGCTAGTGGTTTGGGGTGGGGGGGGGCCAACCAAGAGACCCAGTACTTC

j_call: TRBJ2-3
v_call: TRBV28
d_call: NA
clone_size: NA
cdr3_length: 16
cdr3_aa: CACQRGGNLIPDTQYF
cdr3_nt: TGTGCCTGCCAACGGGGCGGGAACTTAATCCCAGATACGCAGTATTTT

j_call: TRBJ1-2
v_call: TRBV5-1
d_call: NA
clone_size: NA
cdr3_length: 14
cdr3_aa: CASSKTGTDYGYTF
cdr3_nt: TGCGCCAGCAGCAAAACCGGGACCGACTATGGCTACACCTTC

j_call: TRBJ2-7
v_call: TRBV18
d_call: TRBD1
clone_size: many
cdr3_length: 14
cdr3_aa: CASSPGTGQHEQYF
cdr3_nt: TGTGCCAGCTCACCGGGGACAGGGCAGCACGAGCAGTACTTC

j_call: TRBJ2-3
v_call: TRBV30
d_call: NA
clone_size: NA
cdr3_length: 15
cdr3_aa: CAWSAGGFGTDTQYF
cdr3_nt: TGTGCCTGGAGTGCCGGGGGTTTTGGCACAGATACGCAGTATTTT

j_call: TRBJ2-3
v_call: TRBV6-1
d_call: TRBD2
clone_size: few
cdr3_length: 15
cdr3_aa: CASYTSGSPTDTQYF
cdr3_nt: TGTGCCAGCTACACTAGCGGGAGTCCCACAGATACGCAGTATTTT

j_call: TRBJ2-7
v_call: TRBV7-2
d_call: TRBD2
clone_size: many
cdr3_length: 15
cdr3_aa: CASSPRGEAGYEQYF
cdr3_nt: TGTGCCAGCAGCCCGCGGGGGGAAGCGGGATACGAGCAGTACTTC

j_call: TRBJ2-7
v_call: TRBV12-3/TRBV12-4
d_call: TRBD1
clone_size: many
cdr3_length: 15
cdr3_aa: CASSIRATGSYEQYF
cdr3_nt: TGTGCCAGCAGCATCCGCGCGACAGGGTCCTACGAGCAGTACTTC

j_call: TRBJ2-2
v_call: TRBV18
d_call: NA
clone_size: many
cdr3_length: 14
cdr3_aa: CASSPGQVGDELFF
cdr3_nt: TGTGCCAGCTCACCAGGGCAGGTGGGCGACGAGCTGTTTTTT

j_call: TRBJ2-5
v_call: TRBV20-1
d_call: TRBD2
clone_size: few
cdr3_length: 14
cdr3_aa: CSAPPGGGGETQYF
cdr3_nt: TGCAGTGCTCCACCCGGGGGGGGAGGTGAGACCCAGTACTTC

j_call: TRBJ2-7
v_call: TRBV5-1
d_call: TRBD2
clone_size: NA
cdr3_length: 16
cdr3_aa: CASSLGLAGGVYEQYF
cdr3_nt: TGCGCCAGCAGCTTGGGTTTAGCGGGGGGAGTCTACGAGCAGTACTTC

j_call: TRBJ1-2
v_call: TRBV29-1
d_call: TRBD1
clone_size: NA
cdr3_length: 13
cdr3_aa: CSAGDGTEYGYTF
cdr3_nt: TGCAGCGCCGGAGACGGGACAGAGTATGGCTACACCTTC

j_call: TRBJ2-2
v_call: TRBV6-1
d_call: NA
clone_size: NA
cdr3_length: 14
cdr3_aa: CASRADFFTGELFF
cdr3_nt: TGTGCCAGCAGGGCAGACTTTTTCACCGGGGAGCTGTTTTTT

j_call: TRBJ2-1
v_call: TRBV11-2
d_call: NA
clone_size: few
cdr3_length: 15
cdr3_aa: CASSLLVGARGEQFF
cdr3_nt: TGTGCCAGCAGCCTACTAGTAGGGGCTAGGGGTGAGCAGTTCTTC

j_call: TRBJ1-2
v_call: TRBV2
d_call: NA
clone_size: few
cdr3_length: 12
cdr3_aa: CATSRQSYGYTF
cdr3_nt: TGTGCCACCTCACGACAGTCCTATGGCTACACCTTC

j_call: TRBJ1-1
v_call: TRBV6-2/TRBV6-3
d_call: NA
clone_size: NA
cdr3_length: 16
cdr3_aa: CASSYGGYRKNTEAFF
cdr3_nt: TGTGCCAGCAGCTACGGGGGCTACAGGAAAAACACTGAAGCTTTCTTT

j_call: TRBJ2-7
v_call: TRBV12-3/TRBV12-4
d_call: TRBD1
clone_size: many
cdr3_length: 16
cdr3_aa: CASSPARGQGNYEQYF
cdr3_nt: TGTGCCAGCAGTCCCGCCAGGGGACAGGGCAACTACGAGCAGTACTTC

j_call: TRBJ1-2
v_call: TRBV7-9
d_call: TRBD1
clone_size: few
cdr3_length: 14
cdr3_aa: CASSFIQGAGGYTF
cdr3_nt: TGTGCCAGCAGCTTCATCCAGGGGGCAGGGGGCTACACCTTC

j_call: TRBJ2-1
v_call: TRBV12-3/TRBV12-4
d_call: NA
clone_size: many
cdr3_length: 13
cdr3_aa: CASSFGGWNEQFF
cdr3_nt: TGTGCCAGCAGTTTTGGGGGGTGGAATGAGCAGTTCTTC

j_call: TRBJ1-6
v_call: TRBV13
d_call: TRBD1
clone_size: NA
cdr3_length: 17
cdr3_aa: CASSLYGTGGKDSPLHF
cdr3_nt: TGTGCCAGCAGCTTATATGGGACAGGGGGTAAGGATTCACCCCTCCACTTT

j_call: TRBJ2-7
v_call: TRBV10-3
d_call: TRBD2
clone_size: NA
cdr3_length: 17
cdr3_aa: CAISGVAGESVGNEQYF
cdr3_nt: TGTGCCATCAGTGGGGTGGCGGGGGAGTCTGTGGGGAATGAGCAGTACTTC

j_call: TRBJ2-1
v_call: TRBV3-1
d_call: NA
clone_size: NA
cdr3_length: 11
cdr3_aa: CASRAATEQFF
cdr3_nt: TGTGCCAGCAGGGCCGCGACAGAGCAGTTCTTC

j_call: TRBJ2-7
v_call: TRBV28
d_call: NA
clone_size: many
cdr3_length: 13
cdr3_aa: CASSLGTGDEQYF
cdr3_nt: TGTGCCAGCAGTTTAGGAACTGGTGACGAGCAGTACTTC

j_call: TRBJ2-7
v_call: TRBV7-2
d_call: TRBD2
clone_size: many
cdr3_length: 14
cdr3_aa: CASSLGFLAGEQYF
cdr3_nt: TGTGCCAGCAGCTTAGGCTTTCTAGCGGGGGAGCAGTACTTC

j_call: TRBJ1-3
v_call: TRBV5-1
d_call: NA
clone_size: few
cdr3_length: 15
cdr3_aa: CASSSNSFSGNTIYF
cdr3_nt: TGCGCCAGCAGCTCAAATAGTTTCTCTGGAAACACCATATATTTT

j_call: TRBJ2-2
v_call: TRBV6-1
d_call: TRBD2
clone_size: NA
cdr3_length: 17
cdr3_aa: CASSPPVSGGEDGELFF
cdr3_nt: TGTGCCAGCAGTCCACCCGTTAGCGGGGGGGAAGACGGGGAGCTGTTTTTT

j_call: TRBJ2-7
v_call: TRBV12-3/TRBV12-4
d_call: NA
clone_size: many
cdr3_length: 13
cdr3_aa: CASSLPETYEQYF
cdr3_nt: TGTGCCAGCAGTTTACCCGAGACATACGAGCAGTACTTC

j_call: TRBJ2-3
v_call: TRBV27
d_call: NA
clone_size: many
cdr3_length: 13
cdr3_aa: CASRGHSTDTQYF
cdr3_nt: TGTGCCAGCAGGGGACATAGCACAGATACGCAGTATTTT

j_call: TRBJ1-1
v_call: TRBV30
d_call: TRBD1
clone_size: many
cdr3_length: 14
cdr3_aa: CAWTPGQGIGEAFF
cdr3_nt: TGTGCCTGGACTCCGGGACAGGGAATAGGTGAAGCTTTCTTT

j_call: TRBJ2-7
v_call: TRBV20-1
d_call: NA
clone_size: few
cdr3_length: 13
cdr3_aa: CSARDGSSYEQYF
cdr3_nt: TGCAGTGCCCGGGACGGGAGCTCCTACGAGCAGTACTTC

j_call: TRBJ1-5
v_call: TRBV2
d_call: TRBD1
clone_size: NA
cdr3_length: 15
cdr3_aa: CASSEMAGGSQPQHF
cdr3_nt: TGTGCCAGCAGTGAAATGGCAGGGGGGAGCCAGCCCCAGCATTTT

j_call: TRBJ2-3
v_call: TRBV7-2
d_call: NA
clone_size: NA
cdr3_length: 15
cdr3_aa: CASSPWRGGADTQYF
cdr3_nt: TGTGCCAGCAGCCCTTGGAGGGGGGGGGCAGATACGCAGTATTTT

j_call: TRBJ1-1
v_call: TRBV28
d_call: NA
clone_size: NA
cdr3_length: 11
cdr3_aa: CASSQTGRAFF
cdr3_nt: TGTGCCAGCAGCCAAACAGGCCGAGCTTTCTTT

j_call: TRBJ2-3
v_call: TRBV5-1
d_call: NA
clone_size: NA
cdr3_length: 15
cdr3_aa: CASSKGRPTTDTQYF
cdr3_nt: TGCGCCAGCAGCAAGGGACGACCGACTACAGATACGCAGTATTTT

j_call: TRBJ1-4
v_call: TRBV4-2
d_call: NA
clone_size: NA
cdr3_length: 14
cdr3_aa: CASSQDGRPVGLFF
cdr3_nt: TGTGCCAGCAGCCAAGACGGCCGCCCGGTGGGACTGTTTTTT

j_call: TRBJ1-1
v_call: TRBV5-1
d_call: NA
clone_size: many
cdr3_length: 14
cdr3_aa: CASRSGGMNTEAFF
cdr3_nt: TGCGCCAGCAGATCGGGGGGCATGAACACTGAAGCTTTCTTT

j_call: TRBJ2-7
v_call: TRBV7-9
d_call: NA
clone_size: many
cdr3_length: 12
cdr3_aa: CASSLRGYEQYF
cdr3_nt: TGTGCCAGCAGTTTGAGGGGCTACGAGCAGTACTTC